Below, 15 T cell receptor beta chains from the same sample are listed, as sequenced in a study of blood T cell repertoires in COVID-19. The protocol was immunoSEQ multiplex PCR, while the TCRdb copy is restricted to in-frame clones and leaves out a portion. The sample holds 260,000 or so clones, approximately 88% seen once. The sample consisted of PBMCs or T cells enriched from blood (not recorded which). Source of these receptors: a woman aged 40 to 49 with acute COVID-19.

The chain couples TRBV9 to TRBJ1-2; a possible D gene is TRBD1 (6 bases). The CDR3 is 16 residues long. Trimming took 2 bases from V and 3 from J, leaving 17 bases between them. Germline CDR1 is SGDLS and CDR2 is YYNGEE. The CDR3 spells CASSVPFEGVDYGYTF. The CDR3 region has the DNA TGTGCCAGCAGCGTTCCCTTCGAGGGGGTAGACTATGGCTACACCTTC.

V gene TRBV5-4 combines with J gene TRBJ2-5, with D perhaps matching TRBD1 (6 bases). This CDR3 comprises 14 residues. Trimming shortened V by 0 bases and J by 4 bases, and 10 bases separated the two germline ends. Germline values: CDR1 SGHNT, CDR2 YYREEE (reference sequence). CDR3 loop: CASSLGLQGETQYF. The CDR3 DNA follows: TGTGCCAGCAGCTTGGGACTACAGGGAGAGACCCAGTACTTC.

The chain employs TRBV30 and TRBJ2-1; D is possibly TRBD2 (6 bases). Germline-derived CDR1 and CDR2 are GTSNPN and SVGIG (reference sequence). V was clipped by 0 bases and J by 2 bases, with 17 bases between them. This CDR3 spans 17 amino acids. CDR3 bases: TGTGCCTGGAGTGTCCTCACCCTAGGGGAGGCCTACAATGAGCAGTTCTTC. Its translation is CAWSVLTLGEAYNEQFF.

The chain couples TRBV29-1 to TRBJ2-5; 7 bases agree with TRBD1. With V trimmed by 5 bases and J by 8 bases, 8 bases remained unmatched. Germline lookup yields CDR1 SQVTM and CDR2 ANQGSEA. The CDR3 runs 12 residues. The CDR3 bases are TGCAGCGTTCAGGACAGGACAGTAACCCAGTACTTC. It specifies CSVQDRTVTQYF.

This clone was seen only a few times. Other DNA sequences within the sample encode an identical CDR3. The J gene is TRBJ1-2, the V gene TRBV12-3 or TRBV12-4; 9 bases line up with TRBD1. This CDR3 has 13 amino acids. Germline trimming cut 7 bases from V and 4 bases from J; bases unmatched to any gene: 4. The CDR3 loop is CASTPTGGYGYTF. In DNA form, the CDR3 reads TGTGCCAGCACTCCGACAGGGGGCTATGGCTACACCTTC.

The chain couples TRBV28 to TRBJ1-2; a weak D match, TRBD1 (5 bases). The germline CDR1 and CDR2 sequences are MDHEN and SYDVKM. The CDR3 contains 15 residues. V was clipped by 3 bases and J by 0 bases, with 11 bases between them. CDR3 amino acids: CASSFILGPNYGYTF. In DNA form, the CDR3 reads TGTGCCAGCAGTTTTATTCTGGGGCCTAACTATGGCTACACCTTC.

V is TRBV20-1 and J is TRBJ2-7; D might be TRBD2 (7 bases). This CDR3 has 11 residues. Germline-derived CDR1 and CDR2 are DFQATT and SNEGSKA (reference sequence). CDR3 amino acids: CGVGGVYEQYF. CDR3 DNA sequence: TGCGGGGTAGGGGGGGTCTACGAGCAGTACTTC.

V usage is TRBV7-2 and J usage is TRBJ1-5; the D gene is possibly TRBD1 (5 bases). The V gene's germline CDR1 is SGHTA and CDR2 FQGNSA. This CDR3 comprises 14 residues. V shed 4 bases and J shed 6 bases, with 13 bases lying between them. The CDR3 protein is CASSSSAGVQPQHF. CDR3 coding DNA: TGTGCCAGCAGCTCAAGCGCGGGGGTTCAGCCCCAGCATTTT. The full variable domain, with the rest looked up from reference TRBV7-2 and TRBJ1-5, is GAGVSQSPSNKVTEKGKDVELRCDPISGHTALYWYRQSLGQGLEFLIYFQGNSAPDKSGLPSDRFSAERTGGSVSTLTIQRTQQEDSAVYLCASSSSAGVQPQHFGDGTRLSIL.

The chain carries TRBV5-1 and TRBJ1-1; D call uncertain. This CDR3 contains 16 residues. Germline V gene data show CDR1 as SGHRS and CDR2 as YFSETQ. Trimming pared 4 bases from V and 0 bases from J, leaving 16 bases between. CDR3 amino acids: CASSEVPESMNTEAFF. CDR3 nucleotide sequence: TGCGCCAGCAGCGAGGTACCGGAGAGCATGAACACTGAAGCTTTCTTT.

The chain couples TRBV7-9 to TRBJ2-5; tentative D call: TRBD2 (5 bases). The CDR3 sequence is 14 residues long. Between the trimmed V and J ends, which lost 5 bases and 1 base, there was a span of 11 bases. Germline V gives CDR1 SEHNR, CDR2 FQNEAQ (reference sequence). The CDR3 reads CASSKDWIQETQYF. CDR3 sequence (DNA): TGTGCCAGCAGCAAGGACTGGATCCAAGAGACCCAGTACTTC.

This clone was recorded a few times. The rearrangement links TRBV3-1 (or the pseudogene TRBV3-2) to TRBJ1-1; 11 bases align to TRBD1. The CDR3 loop spans 15 amino acids. Trimming at V came to 2 bases and at J to 5 bases, leaving 4 bases not matched to a gene. Per the germline V gene, CDR1 is LGHDT and CDR2 is YNNKEL (reference sequence). DNA of the CDR3: TGTGCCAGCAGCCAATTGGGGACAGGGGGGACTGAAGCTTTCTTT. This codes for CASSQLGTGGTEAFF.

In this sample, this clone turned up once. The chain links TRBV7-2 to TRBJ2-1; TRBD2 agrees at 9 bases. V gave up 6 bases and J gave up 10 bases; unmatched junction bases: 13. CDR3 length equals 15 residues. Germline V lookup: CDR1 SGHTA, CDR2 FQGNSA. The CDR3 is CASREAGGPRGEQFF. The DNA for the CDR3 is TGTGCCAGCAGGGAAGCGGGAGGACCCCGGGGGGAGCAGTTCTTC. The full variable domain, with the rest looked up from reference TRBV7-2 and TRBJ2-1, is GAGVSQSPSNKVTEKGKDVELRCDPISGHTALYWYRQSLGQGLEFLIYFQGNSAPDKSGLPSDRFSAERTGGSVSTLTIQRTQQEDSAVYLCASREAGGPRGEQFFGPGTRLTVL.

This chain uses TRBV4-2 with TRBJ2-1; 7 nucleotides match TRBD2. V dropped 3 bases and J dropped 5; count of bases not matched to a gene: 7. This CDR3 is 15 amino acids long. Germline CDR1 reads LGHNA; CDR2 reads YNFKEQ. The CDR3 is CASSQARETHNEQFF. The CDR3 DNA reads TGTGCCAGCAGCCAGGCGCGGGAGACCCACAATGAGCAGTTCTTC.

V usage is TRBV7-6 and J usage is TRBJ2-2; TRBD1 matches 7 bases. This CDR3 spans 18 amino acids. J was trimmed by 5 bases and V by 3 bases; bases with no gene match: 15. Germline CDR1 reads SGHVS; CDR2 reads FNYEAQ. CDR3 sequence: CASSFVFTGVVGTGELFF. CDR3 coding DNA: TGTGCCAGCAGCTTCGTTTTTACAGGGGTGGTGGGGACCGGGGAGCTGTTTTTT.

The chain links TRBV11-3 to TRBJ1-6, with D perhaps matching TRBD1 (5 bases). The CDR3 is 16 residues long. CDR1 and CDR2 (germline): SGHNT, YENEEA. V dropped 4 bases and J dropped 10 bases, with 20 bases sitting between them. DNA for the CDR3: TGTGCCAGCAGCTCCACAGGAGTGGGGGAGGGATCACCCCTCCACTTT. Translated: CASSSTGVGEGSPLHF.